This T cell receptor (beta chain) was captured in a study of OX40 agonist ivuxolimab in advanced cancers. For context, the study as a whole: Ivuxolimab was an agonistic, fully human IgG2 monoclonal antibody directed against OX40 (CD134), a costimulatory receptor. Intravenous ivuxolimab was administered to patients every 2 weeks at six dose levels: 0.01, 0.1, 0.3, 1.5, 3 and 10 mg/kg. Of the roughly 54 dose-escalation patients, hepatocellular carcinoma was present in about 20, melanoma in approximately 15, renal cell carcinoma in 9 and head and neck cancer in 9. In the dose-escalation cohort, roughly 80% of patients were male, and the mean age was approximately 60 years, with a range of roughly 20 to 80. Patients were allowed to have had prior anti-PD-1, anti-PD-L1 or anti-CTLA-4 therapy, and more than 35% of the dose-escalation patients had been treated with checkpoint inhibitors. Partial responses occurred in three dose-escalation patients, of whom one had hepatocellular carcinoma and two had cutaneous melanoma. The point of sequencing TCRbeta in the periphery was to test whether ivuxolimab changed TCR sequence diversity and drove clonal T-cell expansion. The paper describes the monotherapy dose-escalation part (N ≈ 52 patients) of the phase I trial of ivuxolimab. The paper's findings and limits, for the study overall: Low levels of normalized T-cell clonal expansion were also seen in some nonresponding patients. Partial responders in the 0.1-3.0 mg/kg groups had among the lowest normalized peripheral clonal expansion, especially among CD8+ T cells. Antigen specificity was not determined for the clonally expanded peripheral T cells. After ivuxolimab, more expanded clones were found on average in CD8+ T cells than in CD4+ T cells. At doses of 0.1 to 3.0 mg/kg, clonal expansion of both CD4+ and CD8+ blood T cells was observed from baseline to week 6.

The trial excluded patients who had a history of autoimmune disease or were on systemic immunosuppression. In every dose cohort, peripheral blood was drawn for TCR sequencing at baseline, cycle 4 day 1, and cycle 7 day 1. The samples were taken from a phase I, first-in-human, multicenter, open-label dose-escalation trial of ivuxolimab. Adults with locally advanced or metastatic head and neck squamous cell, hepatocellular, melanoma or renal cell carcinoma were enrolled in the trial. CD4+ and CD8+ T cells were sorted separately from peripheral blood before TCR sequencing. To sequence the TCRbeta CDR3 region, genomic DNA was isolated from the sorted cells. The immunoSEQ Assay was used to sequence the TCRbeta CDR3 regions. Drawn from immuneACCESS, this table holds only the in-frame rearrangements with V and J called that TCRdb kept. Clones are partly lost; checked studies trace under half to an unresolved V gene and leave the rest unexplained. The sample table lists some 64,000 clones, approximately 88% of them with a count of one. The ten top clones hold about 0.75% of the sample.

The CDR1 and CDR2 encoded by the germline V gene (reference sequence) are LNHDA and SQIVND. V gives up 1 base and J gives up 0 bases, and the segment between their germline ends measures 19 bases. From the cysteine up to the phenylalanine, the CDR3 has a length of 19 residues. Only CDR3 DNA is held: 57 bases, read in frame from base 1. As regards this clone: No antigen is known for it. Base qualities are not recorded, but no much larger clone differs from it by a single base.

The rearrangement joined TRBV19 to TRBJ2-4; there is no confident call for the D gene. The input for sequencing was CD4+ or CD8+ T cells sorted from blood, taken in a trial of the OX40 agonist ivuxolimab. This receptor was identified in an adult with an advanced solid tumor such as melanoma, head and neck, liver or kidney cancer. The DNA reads TGTGCCAGTAGTATAGTGAGGTTTGTCGGTCGTCTAGCCAAAAACATTCAGTACTTC. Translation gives CASSIVRFVGRLAKNIQYF.